These T cell receptor beta chains were read from a single sample in a study of cytomegalovirus exposure and HLA in healthy donors. Only in-frame clones appear in the TCRdb table, and some are missing; sequencing was by immunoSEQ multiplex PCR. The top ten clones hold roughly 0.99% of a sample with around 300,000 clones, around 85% of them seen once. The sample was PBMCs. The source of these receptors is a woman aged 18-29 years in good health and CMV-seronegative. Each CDR3 is given with its conserved first and last residue. A D gene is named only where the DNA matches it firmly. The size of a clone is reported for some rows only, either as once, few or many, or as a class for expanded clones.

d_call: TRBD1; v_call: TRBV5-5; j_call: TRBJ2-5; clone_size: -; cdr3_aa: CASSLGDQGAETQYF; cdr3_nt: TGTGCCAGCAGCTTGGGTGATCAGGGGGCAGAGACCCAGTACTTC
d_call: -; v_call: TRBV6-1; j_call: TRBJ1-6; clone_size: many; cdr3_aa: CASSAGPGDNSPLHF; cdr3_nt: TGTGCCAGCAGTGCTGGACCCGGGGATAATTCACCCCTCCACTTT
d_call: -; v_call: TRBV30; j_call: TRBJ1-1; clone_size: few; cdr3_aa: CAWSSRSGTEAFF; cdr3_nt: TGTGCCTGGAGTTCAAGGTCGGGCACTGAAGCTTTCTTT
d_call: TRBD1; v_call: TRBV7-9; j_call: TRBJ2-7; clone_size: once; cdr3_aa: CASSPLAAGGTYEQYF; cdr3_nt: TGTGCCAGCAGCCCTCTCGCGGCAGGGGGAACCTACGAGCAGTACTTC
d_call: -; v_call: TRBV7-2; j_call: TRBJ1-2; clone_size: -; cdr3_aa: CASSRPGENYQGYTF; cdr3_nt: TGTGCCAGCAGCCGCCCGGGGGAGAACTATCAAGGCTACACCTTC
d_call: -; v_call: TRBV2; j_call: TRBJ2-7; clone_size: once; cdr3_aa: CASQGGGDEQYF; cdr3_nt: TGTGCCTCACAGGGGGGGGGAGACGAGCAGTACTTC
d_call: TRBD1; v_call: TRBV9; j_call: TRBJ2-7; clone_size: -; cdr3_aa: CASSARTGSSYEQYF; cdr3_nt: TGTGCCAGCAGCGCCAGGACAGGGAGCTCCTACGAGCAGTACTTC
d_call: -; v_call: TRBV27; j_call: TRBJ2-2; clone_size: -; cdr3_aa: CASSLRVLNTGELFF; cdr3_nt: TGTGCCAGCAGTCTCCGGGTCCTGAACACCGGGGAGCTGTTTTTT
d_call: -; v_call: TRBV27; j_call: TRBJ1-2; clone_size: -; cdr3_aa: CASSLWAFGYTF; cdr3_nt: TGTGCCAGCAGTTTATGGGCCTTCGGCTACACCTTC
d_call: TRBD2; v_call: TRBV7-6; j_call: TRBJ2-7; clone_size: -; cdr3_aa: CASSLGFSRTSGYEQYF; cdr3_nt: TGTGCCAGCAGCTTAGGATTCTCCAGGACTAGCGGTTACGAGCAGTACTTC
d_call: -; v_call: TRBV13; j_call: TRBJ1-1; clone_size: -; cdr3_aa: CASSSSMNTEAFF; cdr3_nt: TGTGCCAGCAGCTCGAGTATGAACACTGAAGCTTTCTTT
d_call: -; v_call: TRBV11-2; j_call: TRBJ2-4; clone_size: -; cdr3_aa: CASSFPARGGDIQYF; cdr3_nt: TGTGCCAGCAGCTTCCCCGCCAGAGGGGGGGACATTCAGTACTTC
d_call: -; v_call: TRBV27; j_call: TRBJ2-7; clone_size: -; cdr3_aa: CASSAGRGDEQYF; cdr3_nt: TGTGCCAGCAGTGCGGGCCGGGGAGACGAGCAGTACTTC
d_call: -; v_call: TRBV19; j_call: TRBJ1-5; clone_size: -; cdr3_aa: CASAKGVGNQPQHF; cdr3_nt: TGTGCCAGTGCGAAGGGGGTGGGCAATCAGCCCCAGCATTTT
d_call: TRBD1; v_call: TRBV4-3; j_call: TRBJ1-1; clone_size: -; cdr3_aa: CASSQAGTELEMNTEAFF; cdr3_nt: TGCGCCAGCAGCCAGGCCGGGACAGAACTCGAAATGAACACTGAAGCTTTCTTT
d_call: TRBD1; v_call: TRBV5-1; j_call: TRBJ2-4; clone_size: -; cdr3_aa: CASSWGTGGKNIQYF; cdr3_nt: TGCGCCAGCAGCTGGGGAACAGGGGGCAAAAACATTCAGTACTTC
d_call: TRBD1; v_call: TRBV4-1; j_call: TRBJ1-1; clone_size: -; cdr3_aa: CASSQRDRDVTEAFF; cdr3_nt: TGCGCCAGCAGCCAACGGGACAGGGACGTGACTGAAGCTTTCTTT
d_call: -; v_call: TRBV11-2; j_call: TRBJ1-4; clone_size: once; cdr3_aa: CASTHGTGDEKLFF; cdr3_nt: TGTGCCAGCACCCACGGGACGGGGGACGAAAAACTGTTTTTT
d_call: TRBD1; v_call: TRBV18; j_call: TRBJ1-6; clone_size: -; cdr3_aa: CASSPRQGAEDSPLHF; cdr3_nt: TGTGCCAGCTCACCGAGGCAGGGGGCTGAAGATTCACCCCTCCACTTT
d_call: -; v_call: TRBV11-2; j_call: TRBJ1-2; clone_size: -; cdr3_aa: CASSLGTPWGYTF; cdr3_nt: TGTGCCAGCAGCTTAGGTACACCTTGGGGCTACACCTTC
d_call: -; v_call: TRBV5-1; j_call: TRBJ1-1; clone_size: -; cdr3_aa: CASSLVGLGGTEAFF; cdr3_nt: TGCGCCAGCAGCTTGGTAGGCCTCGGGGGCACTGAAGCTTTCTTT
d_call: -; v_call: TRBV27; j_call: TRBJ2-2; clone_size: -; cdr3_aa: CASSLSDPGTGELFF; cdr3_nt: TGTGCCAGCAGTTTATCTGATCCCGGCACCGGGGAGCTGTTTTTT
d_call: -; v_call: TRBV7-2; j_call: TRBJ1-5; clone_size: once; cdr3_aa: CASTTQGSGNQPQHF; cdr3_nt: TGTGCCAGCACCACTCAGGGAAGCGGCAATCAGCCCCAGCATTTT
d_call: -; v_call: TRBV9; j_call: TRBJ2-2; clone_size: -; cdr3_aa: CASSARDFSNTGELFF; cdr3_nt: TGTGCCAGCAGCGCCCGGGACTTTTCCAACACCGGGGAGCTGTTTTTT
d_call: -; v_call: TRBV6-1; j_call: TRBJ2-2; clone_size: -; cdr3_aa: CASSEQGGGELFF; cdr3_nt: TGTGCCAGCAGTGAACAGGGGGGCGGGGAGCTGTTTTTT
d_call: -; v_call: TRBV29-1; j_call: TRBJ2-7; clone_size: -; cdr3_aa: CSVATATYEQYF; cdr3_nt: TGCAGCGTTGCGACAGCCACCTACGAGCAGTACTTC
d_call: TRBD1; v_call: TRBV29-1; j_call: TRBJ1-5; clone_size: -; cdr3_aa: CSVLEGARIGNQPQHF; cdr3_nt: TGCAGCGTTCTGGAGGGGGCTAGAATCGGGAATCAGCCCCAGCATTTT
d_call: -; v_call: TRBV25-1; j_call: TRBJ2-1; clone_size: -; cdr3_aa: CASNAGAANRGEQFF; cdr3_nt: TGTGCCAGCAATGCGGGTGCGGCTAATCGGGGTGAGCAGTTCTTC
d_call: -; v_call: TRBV4-1; j_call: TRBJ2-7; clone_size: -; cdr3_aa: CASSQGGAGEFEQYF; cdr3_nt: TGCGCCAGCAGCCAAGGGGGGGCGGGAGAGTTCGAGCAGTACTTC
d_call: -; v_call: TRBV30; j_call: TRBJ2-2; clone_size: -; cdr3_aa: CAWSPDIPGELFF; cdr3_nt: TGTGCCTGGAGTCCGGACATCCCGGGGGAGCTGTTTTTT
d_call: -; v_call: TRBV6-1; j_call: TRBJ2-7; clone_size: -; cdr3_aa: CASSLGRYEQYF; cdr3_nt: TGTGCCAGCAGCCTAGGTCGATACGAGCAGTACTTC
d_call: -; v_call: TRBV19; j_call: TRBJ2-7; clone_size: -; cdr3_aa: CASSVKASEGLMSYEQYF; cdr3_nt: TGTGCCAGTAGCGTCAAAGCCTCGGAGGGTTTAATGTCCTACGAGCAGTACTTC
d_call: -; v_call: TRBV15; j_call: TRBJ2-7; clone_size: -; cdr3_aa: CATSRDPKEEQYF; cdr3_nt: TGTGCCACCAGCAGAGATCCCAAAGAGGAGCAGTACTTC
d_call: -; v_call: TRBV9; j_call: TRBJ2-2; clone_size: -; cdr3_aa: CASSVVPTAGELFF; cdr3_nt: TGTGCCAGCAGCGTAGTGCCAACGGCCGGGGAGCTGTTTTTT
d_call: -; v_call: TRBV6-6; j_call: TRBJ1-3; clone_size: -; cdr3_aa: CASSPRTASGNTIYF; cdr3_nt: TGTGCCAGCAGCCCTAGGACAGCCTCTGGAAACACCATATATTTT
d_call: TRBD1; v_call: TRBV5-1; j_call: TRBJ2-2; clone_size: -; cdr3_aa: CASSLDRDREVVRAGELFF; cdr3_nt: TGCGCCAGCAGCTTGGATCGGGACAGGGAGGTGGTTCGCGCCGGGGAGCTGTTTTTT
d_call: -; v_call: TRBV10-3; j_call: TRBJ2-1; clone_size: -; cdr3_aa: CAIVGSGYEQFF; cdr3_nt: TGTGCCATCGTGGGTAGCGGCTATGAGCAGTTCTTC
d_call: TRBD2; v_call: TRBV6-1; j_call: TRBJ2-1; clone_size: once; cdr3_aa: CATQTSGLYNEQFF; cdr3_nt: TGTGCCACCCAGACTAGCGGGCTTTACAATGAGCAGTTCTTC
d_call: -; v_call: TRBV29-1; j_call: TRBJ1-1; clone_size: -; cdr3_aa: CRAGETEAFF; cdr3_nt: TGCAGGGCAGGGGAGACTGAAGCTTTCTTT
d_call: TRBD1; v_call: TRBV6-5; j_call: TRBJ1-2; clone_size: -; cdr3_aa: CASSPDRGRGYTF; cdr3_nt: TGTGCCAGCAGTCCTGACAGGGGGCGAGGCTACACCTTC
d_call: -; v_call: TRBV19; j_call: TRBJ2-7; clone_size: -; cdr3_aa: CASSPGNAGYEQYF; cdr3_nt: TGTGCCAGTAGTCCCGGGAATGCGGGGTACGAGCAGTACTTC
d_call: -; v_call: TRBV11-2; j_call: TRBJ2-1; clone_size: -; cdr3_aa: CASSLVGRAPYNEQFF; cdr3_nt: TGTGCCAGCAGCTTAGTTGGGCGGGCCCCCTACAATGAGCAGTTCTTC
d_call: -; v_call: TRBV5-1; j_call: TRBJ1-2; clone_size: -; cdr3_aa: CASSSPGVDYGYTF; cdr3_nt: TGCGCCAGCAGCTCCCCGGGGGTGGACTATGGCTACACCTTC
d_call: -; v_call: TRBV5-1; j_call: TRBJ2-7; clone_size: -; cdr3_aa: CASSLLNGAYEQYF; cdr3_nt: TGCGCCAGCAGCTTGCTTAACGGTGCCTACGAGCAGTACTTC
d_call: -; v_call: TRBV5-1; j_call: TRBJ2-2; clone_size: -; cdr3_aa: CASSLNQGLPTGELFF; cdr3_nt: TGCGCCAGCAGCTTGAACCAGGGGCTACCCACCGGGGAGCTGTTTTTT
d_call: -; v_call: TRBV6-5; j_call: TRBJ1-5; clone_size: -; cdr3_aa: CASSFSQSNQPQHF; cdr3_nt: TGTGCCAGCAGTTTCAGTCAGAGCAATCAGCCCCAGCATTTT
d_call: -; v_call: TRBV4-2; j_call: TRBJ2-7; clone_size: -; cdr3_aa: CASSQVPRYDQGLSYEQYF; cdr3_nt: TGTGCCAGCAGCCAAGTCCCGAGGTACGATCAAGGACTTAGCTACGAGCAGTACTTC
d_call: TRBD2; v_call: TRBV29-1; j_call: TRBJ2-3; clone_size: -; cdr3_aa: CSVRGLAVTDTQYF; cdr3_nt: TGCAGCGTCCGCGGACTAGCGGTCACAGATACGCAGTATTTT
d_call: -; v_call: TRBV19; j_call: TRBJ1-2; clone_size: -; cdr3_aa: CASNRVDYGYTF; cdr3_nt: TGTGCCAGTAACCGGGTTGACTATGGCTACACCTTC
d_call: -; v_call: TRBV6-5; j_call: TRBJ1-1; clone_size: -; cdr3_aa: CASTISGGGTEAFF; cdr3_nt: TGTGCCAGCACCATAAGTGGGGGGGGCACTGAAGCTTTCTTT
d_call: -; v_call: TRBV5-4; j_call: TRBJ2-1; clone_size: -; cdr3_aa: CASSSYNEQFF; cdr3_nt: TGTGCCAGCAGCTCTTACAATGAGCAGTTCTTC
d_call: TRBD2; v_call: TRBV30; j_call: TRBJ2-1; clone_size: once; cdr3_aa: CAWTPMGLPPEGEQFF; cdr3_nt: TGTGCCTGGACCCCAATGGGACTACCGCCGGAGGGTGAGCAGTTCTTC
d_call: TRBD1; v_call: TRBV11-2; j_call: TRBJ1-6; clone_size: once; cdr3_aa: CASSSGTGLFVHF; cdr3_nt: TGTGCCAGCAGCTCCGGGACAGGGTTGTTTGTCCACTTT
d_call: TRBD2; v_call: TRBV10-3; j_call: TRBJ2-1; clone_size: -; cdr3_aa: CATQRESSLDEQFF; cdr3_nt: TGTGCCACCCAGCGGGAGTCATCTCTCGATGAGCAGTTCTTC
d_call: -; v_call: TRBV6-5; j_call: TRBJ1-5; clone_size: -; cdr3_aa: CASSPTGNDNQPQHF; cdr3_nt: TGTGCCAGCAGCCCTACAGGGAATGACAATCAGCCCCAGCATTTT
d_call: TRBD1; v_call: TRBV19; j_call: TRBJ1-5; clone_size: -; cdr3_aa: CASMISDRVNQPQHF; cdr3_nt: TGTGCCAGTATGATCTCGGACAGGGTTAATCAGCCCCAGCATTTT
d_call: -; v_call: TRBV29-1; j_call: TRBJ1-2; clone_size: -; cdr3_aa: CSVEGRQVGAGDYGYTF; cdr3_nt: TGCAGCGTTGAAGGTCGACAGGTCGGTGCAGGGGACTATGGCTACACCTTC
d_call: -; v_call: TRBV18; j_call: TRBJ1-2; clone_size: -; cdr3_aa: CASSPTDNYGYTF; cdr3_nt: TGTGCCAGCTCACCTACAGATAACTATGGCTACACCTTC
d_call: -; v_call: TRBV6-5; j_call: TRBJ2-3; clone_size: once; cdr3_aa: CASSYTGEPSDTQYF; cdr3_nt: TGTGCCAGCAGTTACACCGGGGAGCCGTCAGATACGCAGTATTTT